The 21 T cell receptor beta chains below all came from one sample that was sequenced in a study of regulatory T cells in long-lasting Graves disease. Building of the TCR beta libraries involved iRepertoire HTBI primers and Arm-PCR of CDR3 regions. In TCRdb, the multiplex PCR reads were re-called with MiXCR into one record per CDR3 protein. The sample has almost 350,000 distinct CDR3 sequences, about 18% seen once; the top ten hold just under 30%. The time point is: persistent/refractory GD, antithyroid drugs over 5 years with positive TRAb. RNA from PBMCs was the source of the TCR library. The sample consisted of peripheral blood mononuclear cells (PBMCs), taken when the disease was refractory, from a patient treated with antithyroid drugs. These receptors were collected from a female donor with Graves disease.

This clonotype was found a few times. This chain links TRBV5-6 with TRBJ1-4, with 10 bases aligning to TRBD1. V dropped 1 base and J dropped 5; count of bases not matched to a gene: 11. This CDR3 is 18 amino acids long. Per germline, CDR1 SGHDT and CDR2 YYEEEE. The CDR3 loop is CASSLRQGAVFANEKLFF. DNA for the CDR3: TGTGCCAGCAGCTTGAGACAGGGGGCGGTCTTCGCCAATGAAAAACTGTTTTTT.

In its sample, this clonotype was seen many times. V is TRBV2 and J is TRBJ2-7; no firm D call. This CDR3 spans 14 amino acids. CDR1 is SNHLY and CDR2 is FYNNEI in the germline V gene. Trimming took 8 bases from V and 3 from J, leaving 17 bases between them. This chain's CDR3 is CASATGPPLYEQYF. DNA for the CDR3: TGTGCCAGCGCTACCGGGCCCCCCCTCTACGAGCAGTACTTC.

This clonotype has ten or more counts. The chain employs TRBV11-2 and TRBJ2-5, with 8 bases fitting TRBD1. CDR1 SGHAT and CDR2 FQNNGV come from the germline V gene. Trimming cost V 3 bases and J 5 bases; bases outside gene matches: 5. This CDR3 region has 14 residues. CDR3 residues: CASSLGTGVETQYF. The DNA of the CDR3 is TGTGCCAGCAGCTTGGGGACAGGTGTCGAGACCCAGTACTTC.

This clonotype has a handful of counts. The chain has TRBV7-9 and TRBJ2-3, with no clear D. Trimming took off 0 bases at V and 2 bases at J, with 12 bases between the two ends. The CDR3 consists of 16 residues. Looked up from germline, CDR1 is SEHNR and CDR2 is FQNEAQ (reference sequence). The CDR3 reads CASSLAFGINTDTQYF. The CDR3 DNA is TGTGCCAGCAGCTTAGCGTTTGGGATCAACACAGATACGCAGTATTTT.

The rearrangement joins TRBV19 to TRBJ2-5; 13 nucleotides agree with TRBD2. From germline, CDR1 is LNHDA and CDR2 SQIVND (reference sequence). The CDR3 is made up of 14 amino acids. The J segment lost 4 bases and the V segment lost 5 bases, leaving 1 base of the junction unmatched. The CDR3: CASSGLAGAETQYF. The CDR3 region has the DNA TGTGCCAGTAGTGGACTAGCGGGAGCAGAGACCCAGTACTTC.

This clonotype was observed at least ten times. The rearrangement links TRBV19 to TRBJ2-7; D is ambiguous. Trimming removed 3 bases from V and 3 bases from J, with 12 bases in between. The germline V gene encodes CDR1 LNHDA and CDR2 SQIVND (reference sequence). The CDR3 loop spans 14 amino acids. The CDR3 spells CASSIGHGRYEQYF. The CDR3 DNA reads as TGTGCCAGTAGTATCGGGCACGGTCGCTACGAGCAGTACTTC.

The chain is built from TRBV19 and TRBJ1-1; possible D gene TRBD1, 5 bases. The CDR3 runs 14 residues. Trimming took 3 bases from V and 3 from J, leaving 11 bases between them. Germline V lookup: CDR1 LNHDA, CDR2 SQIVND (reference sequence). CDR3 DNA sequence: TGTGCCAGTAGTATTGGAGGGGTGGACACTGAAGCTTTCTTT. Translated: CASSIGGVDTEAFF. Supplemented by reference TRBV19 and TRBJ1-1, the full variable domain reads DGGITQSPKYLFRKEGQNVTLSCEQNLNHDAMYWYRQDPGQGLRLIYYSQIVNDFQKGDIAEGYSVSREKKESFPLTVTSAQKNPTAFYLCASSIGGVDTEAFFGQGTRLTVV.

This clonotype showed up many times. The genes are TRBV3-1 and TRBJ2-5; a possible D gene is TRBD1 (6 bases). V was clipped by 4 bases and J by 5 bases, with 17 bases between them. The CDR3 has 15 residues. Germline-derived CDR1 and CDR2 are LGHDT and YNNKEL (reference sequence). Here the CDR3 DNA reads TGTGCCAGCAGCCTCAGGGGTAAAACTATGGAGACCCAGTACTTC. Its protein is CASSLRGKTMETQYF.

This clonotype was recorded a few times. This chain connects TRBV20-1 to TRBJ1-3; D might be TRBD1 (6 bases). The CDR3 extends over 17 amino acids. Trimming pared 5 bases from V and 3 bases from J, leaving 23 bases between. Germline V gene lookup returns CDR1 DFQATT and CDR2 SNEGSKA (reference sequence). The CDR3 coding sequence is TGCAGTGCTTTTGCGGACAGTTGGGGCGTCGGTGGAAACACCATATATTTT. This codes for CSAFADSWGVGGNTIYF.

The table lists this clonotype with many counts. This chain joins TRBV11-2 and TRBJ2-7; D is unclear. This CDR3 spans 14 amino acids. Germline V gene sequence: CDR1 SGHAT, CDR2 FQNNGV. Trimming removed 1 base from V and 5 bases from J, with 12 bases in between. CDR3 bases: TGTGCCAGCAGCTTAGTAATTGTGGAGCACGAGCAGTACTTC. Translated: CASSLVIVEHEQYF.

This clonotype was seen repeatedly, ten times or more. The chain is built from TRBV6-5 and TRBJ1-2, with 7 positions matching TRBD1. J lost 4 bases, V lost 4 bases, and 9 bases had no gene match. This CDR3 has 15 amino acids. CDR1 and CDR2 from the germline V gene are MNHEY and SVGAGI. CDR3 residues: CASSSRQGLPYGYTF. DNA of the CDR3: TGTGCCAGCAGTTCCCGACAGGGACTACCCTATGGCTACACCTTC.

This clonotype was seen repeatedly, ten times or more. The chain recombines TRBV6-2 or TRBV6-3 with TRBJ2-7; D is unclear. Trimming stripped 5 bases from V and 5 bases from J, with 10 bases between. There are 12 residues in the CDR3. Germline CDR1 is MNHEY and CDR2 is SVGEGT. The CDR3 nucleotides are TGTGCCAGCAGTCACACTCTCAACGAGCAGTACTTC. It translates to CASSHTLNEQYF.

The CDR3 bases are TGTGCCAGCAGAGGACGAGGGAGGCAGTCTCTGAGCGGGGAGCTGTTTTTT. Amino acid sequence: CASRGRGRQSLSGELFF. V is TRBV25-1 and J is TRBJ2-2, with D possibly TRBD2 on 6 matching bases. This CDR3 has 17 amino acids. The germline CDR1 and CDR2 sequences are MGHDK and SYGVNS. V was cut by 6 bases and J by 7 bases, with 24 bases left in between.

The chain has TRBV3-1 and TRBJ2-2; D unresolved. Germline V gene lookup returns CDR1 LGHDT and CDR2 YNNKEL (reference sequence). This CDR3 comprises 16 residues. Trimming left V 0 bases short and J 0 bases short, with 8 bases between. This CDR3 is CASSQESGSNTGELFF. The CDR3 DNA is TGTGCCAGCAGCCAAGAATCCGGGTCGAACACCGGGGAGCTGTTTTTT.

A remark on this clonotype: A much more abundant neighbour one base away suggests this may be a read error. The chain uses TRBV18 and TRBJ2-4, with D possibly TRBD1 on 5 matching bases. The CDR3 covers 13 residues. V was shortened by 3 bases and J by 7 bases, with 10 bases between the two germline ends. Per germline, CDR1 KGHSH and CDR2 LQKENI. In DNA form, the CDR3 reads TGTGCCAGCTCACCGATAGGGGCTAACATTCAGTACTTC. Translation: CASSPIGANIQYF.

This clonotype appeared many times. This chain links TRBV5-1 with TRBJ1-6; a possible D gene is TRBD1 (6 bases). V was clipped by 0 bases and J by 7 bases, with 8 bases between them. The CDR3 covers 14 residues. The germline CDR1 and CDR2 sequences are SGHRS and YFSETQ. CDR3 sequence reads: CASSLEQGNSPLHF. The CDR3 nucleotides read TGCGCCAGCAGCTTGGAACAGGGAAATTCACCCCTCCACTTT.

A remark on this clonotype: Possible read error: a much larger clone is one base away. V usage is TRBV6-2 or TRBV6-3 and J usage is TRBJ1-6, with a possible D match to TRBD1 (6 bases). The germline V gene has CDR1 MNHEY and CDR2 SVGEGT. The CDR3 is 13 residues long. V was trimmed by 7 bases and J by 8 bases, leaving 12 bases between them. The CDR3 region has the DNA TGTGCCAGCACCGGACAGAATGATTCACCCCTCCACTTT. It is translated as CASTGQNDSPLHF.

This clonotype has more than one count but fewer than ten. CDR3 in amino acids: CAWSVMRQDYGYTF. In nucleotides, the CDR3 is TGTGCCTGGAGTGTTATGAGACAGGACTATGGCTACACCTTC. The rearrangement joins TRBV30 to TRBJ1-2, with D perhaps TRBD1 (6 bases). Trimming pared 0 bases from V and 3 bases from J, leaving 11 bases between. The CDR3 is made up of 14 amino acids. The V gene's germline CDR1 is GTSNPN and CDR2 SVGIG (reference sequence).

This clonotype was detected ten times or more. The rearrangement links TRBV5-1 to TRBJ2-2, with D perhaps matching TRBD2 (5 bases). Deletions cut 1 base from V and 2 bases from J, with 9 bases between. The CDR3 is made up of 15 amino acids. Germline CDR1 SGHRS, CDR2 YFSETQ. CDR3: CASSLSAGNTGELFF. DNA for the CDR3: TGCGCCAGCAGCTTGTCTGCGGGTAACACCGGGGAGCTGTTTTTT.

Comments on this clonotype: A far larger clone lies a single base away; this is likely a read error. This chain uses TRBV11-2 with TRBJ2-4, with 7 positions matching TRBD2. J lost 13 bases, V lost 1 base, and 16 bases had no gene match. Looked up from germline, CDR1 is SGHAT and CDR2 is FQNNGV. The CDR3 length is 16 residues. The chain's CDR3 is CASSLGTSPRGEAQYF. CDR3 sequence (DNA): TGTGCCAGCAGCTTAGGGACTAGTCCCCGGGGAGAGGCCCAGTACTTC.

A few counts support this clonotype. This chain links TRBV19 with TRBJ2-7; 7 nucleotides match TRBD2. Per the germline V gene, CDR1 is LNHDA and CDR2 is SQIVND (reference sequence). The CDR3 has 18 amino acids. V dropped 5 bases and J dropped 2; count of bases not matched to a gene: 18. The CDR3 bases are TGTGCCAGTAGTTCAAGACTTGGAGGAGCGGGAAAGCCCTACGAGCAGTACTTC. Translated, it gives CASSSRLGGAGKPYEQYF.